Below are 7 T cell receptor beta chains sequenced from a single sample in a study of shared clonotypes between healthy human individuals (dated by TCRdb to 2019 to 2021). For the CD8 naive samples, CD45RO-negative cells were positively selected for CCR7, yielding a CD45RA+CCR7+ population from which TemRA cells were excluded. Libraries were constructed by the immunoSEQ multiplex PCR assay. TCRdb mirrors the immuneACCESS table, restricted to in-frame sequences. Some clones are absent from its copies; in checked studies, under half trace to an unresolved V gene, and the reason for the others is unknown. For this sample there are around 610,000 clones; roughly 96% appear just once. Less than 0.13% of the sample is in the top ten clones. The specimen was naive CD8+ T cells sorted from blood. Explained via the paper, the cell subset or site label denotes: CD45RA+CCR7+. These TCRs come from a woman in her thirties in good health.

The gene calls are TRBV27 and TRBJ1-5; D might be TRBD1 (5 bases). This CDR3 contains 16 residues. Looked up from germline, CDR1 is MNHEY and CDR2 is SMNVEV (reference sequence). Trimming stripped 5 bases from V and 5 bases from J, with 19 bases between. CDR3 bases: TGTGCCAGCAGTCCCAGTGTGGGGACGTTGTATCAGCCCCAGCATTTT. Translation gives CASSPSVGTLYQPQHF.

This chain uses TRBV7-8 with TRBJ1-2; TRBD1 matches 8 bases. Germline CDR1 SGHVS, CDR2 FQNEAQ. The ends lost 5 bases at V and 2 bases at J; junction bases unmatched: 13. CDR3 length: 17 amino acids. CDR3 DNA: TGTGCCAGCAGCCTAAAAAACCGAAGACAGGGGAACTATGGCTACACCTTC. The encoded protein is CASSLKNRRQGNYGYTF. Together with reference TRBV7-8 and TRBJ1-2, the CDR3 gives the full variable domain: GAGVSQSPRYKVAKRGQDVALRCDPISGHVSLFWYQQALGQGPEFLTYFQNEAQLDKSGLPSDRFFAERPEGSVSTLKIQRTQQEDSAVYLCASSLKNRRQGNYGYTFGSGTRLTVV.

The chain employs TRBV29-1 and TRBJ1-1; D gene uncertain. V was cut by 4 bases and J by 4 bases, with 16 bases left in between. Germline V lookup: CDR1 SQVTM, CDR2 ANQGSEA. CDR3 size: 14 residues. The CDR3 DNA reads as TGCAGCGTTGCGGCGGCGGTTCTGAGCACTGAAGCTTTCTTT. Its protein product is CSVAAAVLSTEAFF. The full variable domain, completed using reference TRBV29-1 and TRBJ1-1, is SAVISQKPSRDICQRGTSLTIQCQVDSQVTMMFWYRQQPGQSLTLIATANQGSEATYESGFVIDKFPISRPNLTFSTLTVSNMSPEDSSIYLCSVAAAVLSTEAFFGQGTRLTVV.

V is TRBV6-1 and J is TRBJ1-3, with 7 positions matching TRBD1. This CDR3 region has 14 residues. Looked up from germline, CDR1 is MNHNS and CDR2 is SASEGT. Losses at the gene ends were 7 bases for V and 3 bases for J; bases not matched to a gene: 6. For the CDR3, the DNA is TGTGCCAGCAATCCAGGGGGGGATGGAAACACCATATATTTT. This sequence encodes CASNPGGDGNTIYF.

The CDR3 protein is CASSPATGGYEQYF. CDR3 bases: TGTGCCAGCAGCCCGGCTACAGGGGGCTACGAGCAGTACTTC. The chain couples TRBV27 to TRBJ2-7; 8 bases fit TRBD1. After removal of 6 bases from V and 3 bases from J, the junction contained 7 bases not matched to a gene. The CDR3 runs 14 residues. The germline V gene encodes CDR1 MNHEY and CDR2 SMNVEV (reference sequence).

This clone was seen just once. This rearrangement joins TRBV15 to TRBJ2-7; D remains ambiguous. The CDR3 has 14 residues. Germline values: CDR1 LNHNV, CDR2 YYDKDF (reference sequence). The V gene lost 3 bases and the J gene lost 6 bases, with 15 bases spanning the gap. The CDR3 DNA sequence: TGTGCCACCAGCAGTTGGCAGGTTTCTAGCGAGCAGTACTTC. This encodes CATSSWQVSSEQYF.

The CDR3 DNA is TGTGCCAGCAGCTTATTAACCGGGACCTACAATGAGCAGTTCTTC. Translation gives CASSLLTGTYNEQFF. The chain carries TRBV11-2 and TRBJ2-1; D possibly corresponds to TRBD2 (5 bases). V lost 2 bases and J 2 bases, leaving 10 bases between the germline ends. Germline CDR1 and CDR2: SGHAT and FQNNGV. The CDR3 runs 15 residues.